The 21 T cell receptor beta chains presented below share a single source sample, sequenced in a study of shared clonotypes between healthy human individuals. TCRdb's copy holds only in-frame clones and misses some; the assay was immunoSEQ multiplex PCR. This sample has some 1 million clones, with around 75% found just once. Material: memory CD4+ T cells sorted from blood. Subset specified: CD45RA-negative fraction. The receptors were sampled from a man aged 18 to 29 in good health.

This clone appeared many times. The chain joins TRBV20-1 to TRBJ2-7; D unclear. CDR3 length equals 11 residues. V was trimmed by 6 bases and J by 5 bases, leaving 11 bases between them. Germline loops: CDR1 DFQATT, CDR2 SNEGSKA (reference sequence). CDR3 residues: CSAMYVNEQYF. The CDR3 nucleotides are TGCAGTGCCATGTACGTGAACGAGCAGTACTTC.

The V and J genes are TRBV6-4 and TRBJ2-1; 7 bases line up with TRBD1. Germline loops: CDR1 MRHNA, CDR2 SNTAGT. Trimming at V came to 4 bases and at J to 0 bases, leaving 3 bases not matched to a gene. The CDR3 contains 15 residues. This CDR3 reads CASSAGQRSYNEQFF. The CDR3 DNA sequence: TGTGCCAGCAGTGCGGGACAGCGCTCCTACAATGAGCAGTTCTTC.

J is TRBJ1-3 and V is TRBV30; tentative D call: TRBD1 (6 bases). The CDR3 totals 16 residues. V lost 3 bases and J lost 4, with 19 bases in between. Per germline, CDR1 GTSNPN and CDR2 SVGIG (reference sequence). The CDR3 reads CAWRDIGTSRGNTIYF. In nucleotides, the CDR3 is TGTGCCTGGAGAGACATCGGGACATCGAGAGGAAACACCATATATTTT.

This clone was seen a handful of times. The chain uses TRBV27 and TRBJ1-3, with a tentative D call TRBD1 (6 bases). V lost 3 bases and J lost 0, with 9 bases in between. The V gene's germline CDR1 is MNHEY and CDR2 SMNVEV (reference sequence). The CDR3 is 15 amino acids. The CDR3 nucleotides read TGTGCCAGCAGTTTCCGAGGGGGCTCTGGAAACACCATATATTTT. Translating it yields CASSFRGGSGNTIYF.

The chain couples TRBV28 to TRBJ1-5; D is possibly TRBD1 (6 bases). Germline CDR1 MDHEN, CDR2 SYDVKM. The length of the CDR3 is 19 residues. Trimming stripped 2 bases from V and 3 bases from J, with 23 bases between. The CDR3 DNA follows: TGTGCCAGCAGTTTAATTCTACAGGGCGGCCCCCCGCTCAATCAGCCCCAGCATTTT. This sequence encodes CASSLILQGGPPLNQPQHF.

This clone was seen ten or more times. The gene calls are TRBV19 and TRBJ1-1, with D perhaps TRBD1 (5 bases). Germline V gives CDR1 LNHDA, CDR2 SQIVND (reference sequence). This CDR3 is 13 amino acids long. V was trimmed by 5 bases and J by 5 bases, leaving 12 bases between them. CDR3 loop: CASSPQGRTEAFF. The CDR3 coding sequence is TGTGCCAGTAGTCCTCAGGGACGGACTGAAGCTTTCTTT.

The genes are TRBV5-1 and TRBJ2-2; D is possibly TRBD2 (6 bases). The V gene lost 3 bases and the J gene lost 4 bases, with 10 bases spanning the gap. In germline, CDR1 is SGHRS, CDR2 YFSETQ. The CDR3 sequence is 14 residues long. The DNA of the CDR3 is TGCGCCAGCAGCTACGGGAGAGGCACCGGGGAGCTGTTTTTT. Protein sequence: CASSYGRGTGELFF.

This clone appeared once. The chain combines TRBV4-1 with TRBJ2-3; no definite D call. Germline lookup yields CDR1 MGHRA and CDR2 YSYEKL. The CDR3 is 15 amino acids. With 0 bases removed from V and 6 bases from J, the gap between germline ends came to 13 bases. CDR3 protein: CASSQDPASVDTQYF. The CDR3 DNA sequence: TGCGCCAGCAGCCAAGATCCGGCTAGTGTTGATACGCAGTATTTT.

The rearrangement uses TRBV4-1 and TRBJ2-1; 12 bases align to TRBD2. CDR3 size: 18 residues. Germline CDR1 and CDR2: MGHRA and YSYEKL. V dropped 5 bases and J dropped 7; count of bases not matched to a gene: 15. CDR3 loop: CASSALRASGRVKNEQFF. The CDR3 DNA is TGCGCCAGCAGCGCCTTAAGGGCTAGCGGGAGGGTCAAGAATGAGCAGTTCTTC.

The chain joins TRBV29-1 to TRBJ2-5, with a tentative D call TRBD2 (6 bases). Between the trimmed V and J ends, which lost 5 bases and 1 base, there was a span of 11 bases. Germline V gives CDR1 SQVTM, CDR2 ANQGSEA. The CDR3 loop spans 13 amino acids. CDR3 protein: CSVLGGSQETQYF. Written as DNA, the CDR3 is TGCAGCGTTTTAGGAGGGTCCCAAGAGACCCAGTACTTC. Filled out from reference TRBV29-1 and TRBJ2-5, the complete variable domain reads SAVISQKPSRDICQRGTSLTIQCQVDSQVTMMFWYRQQPGQSLTLIATANQGSEATYESGFVIDKFPISRPNLTFSTLTVSNMSPEDSSIYLCSVLGGSQETQYFGPGTRLLVL.

The chain links TRBV5-4 to TRBJ1-2, with 9 bases aligning to TRBD1. V dropped 0 bases and J dropped 3; count of bases not matched to a gene: 6. The CDR3 is 16 residues long. Germline V lookup: CDR1 SGHNT, CDR2 YYREEE (reference sequence). The CDR3 is CASSLGPGQGDYGYTF. DNA of the CDR3: TGTGCCAGCAGCTTGGGGCCGGGACAGGGCGACTATGGCTACACCTTC.

The chain uses TRBV30 and TRBJ2-6, with D perhaps matching TRBD2 (6 bases). CDR1 GTSNPN and CDR2 SVGIG come from the germline V gene (reference sequence). The CDR3 sequence is 15 residues long. The V gene lost 4 bases and the J gene lost 2 bases, with 12 bases spanning the gap. CDR3 loop: CAWTVWGAGANVLTF. The CDR3 DNA follows: TGTGCCTGGACAGTGTGGGGGGCTGGGGCCAACGTCCTGACTTTC.

This sequence joins TRBV9 and TRBJ1-3; D remains ambiguous. This CDR3 is built from 13 residues. V was cut by 0 bases and J by 4 bases, with 5 bases left in between. Germline CDR1 is SGDLS and CDR2 is YYNGEE. The CDR3 DNA reads as TGTGCCAGCAGCGTAGGGGAGGGAAACACCATATATTTT. The encoded protein is CASSVGEGNTIYF.

Comments on this clone: Other DNA sequences in this sample translate to the same CDR3. This chain connects TRBV5-1 to TRBJ1-2; 7 bases are a match to TRBD1. The CDR3 runs 14 residues. Germline values: CDR1 SGHRS, CDR2 YFSETQ. J was trimmed by 8 bases and V by 0 bases; bases with no gene match: 7. The chain's CDR3 is CASSLAGTGVGYTF. CDR3 DNA: TGCGCCAGCAGCTTGGCCGGAACAGGGGTCGGCTACACCTTC.

In regard to this clone: Different DNA sequences within this sample yield the same CDR3. The J gene is TRBJ1-5, the V gene TRBV7-9, with unresolved D. The CDR3 runs 15 residues. Germline-derived CDR1 and CDR2 are SEHNR and FQNEAQ (reference sequence). Trimming stripped 2 bases from V and 0 bases from J, with 8 bases between. CDR3 DNA sequence: TGTGCCAGCAGCTTATTTGGGGATAGCAATCAGCCCCAGCATTTT. It specifies CASSLFGDSNQPQHF.

V and J are TRBV27 and TRBJ2-3, with 7 bases that match TRBD1. This CDR3 comprises 15 residues. With V trimmed by 6 bases and J by 5 bases, 11 bases remained unmatched. The germline V gene encodes CDR1 MNHEY and CDR2 SMNVEV (reference sequence). The CDR3 reads CASSLQGSGRDTQYF. CDR3 nucleotide sequence: TGTGCCAGCAGCCTACAGGGGTCAGGAAGAGATACGCAGTATTTT.

This chain uses TRBV19 with TRBJ1-1, with 8 positions matching TRBD1. The germline gives CDR1 LNHDA, CDR2 SQIVND (reference sequence). With 6 bases clipped from V and 1 base from J, the junction kept 4 bases outside the gene matches. This CDR3 is 14 amino acids long. The DNA for the CDR3 is TGTGCCAGTAGGGCAGGGGGCGAGAACACTGAAGCTTTCTTT. This codes for CASRAGGENTEAFF.

The rearrangement links TRBV5-1 to TRBJ2-1; maybe TRBD1 (5 bases). Germline assignment: CDR1 SGHRS and CDR2 YFSETQ. The CDR3 consists of 15 residues. V dropped 2 bases and J dropped 5 bases, with 14 bases sitting between them. CDR3 nucleotide sequence: TGCGCCAGCAGCTTCGGCTACCAAGGGGACAATGAGCAGTTCTTC. Protein product: CASSFGYQGDNEQFF.

The chain employs TRBV28 and TRBJ1-2; possibly TRBD1 for D (6 bases). The CDR3 has 15 amino acids. Trimming cost V 4 bases and J 8 bases, with 20 bases left between them. Germline V CDR1 and CDR2: MDHEN, SYDVKM. The DNA for the CDR3 is TGTGCCAGCAGTTCATCCGGGACATCCGGGAGGGGCTACACCTTC. Translated: CASSSSGTSGRGYTF.

This clone was picked up a small number of times. A much larger clone differs by one base, so this may be a read error. The chain recombines TRBV7-3 with TRBJ2-2; the D is unclear. V was trimmed by 5 bases and J by 0 bases, leaving 1 base between them. Germline V gene sequence: CDR1 SGHTA, CDR2 FQGTGA. The CDR3 runs to 12 residues. The CDR3 DNA follows: TGTGCCAGCAGCCCGAACACCGGGGAGCTGTTTTTT. Protein product: CASSPNTGELFF.

The rearrangement uses TRBV19 and TRBJ2-3; D remains ambiguous. Germline V gene data show CDR1 as LNHDA and CDR2 as SQIVND (reference sequence). The CDR3 is 12 residues long. V lost 10 bases and J lost 0, with 8 bases in between. The CDR3 is CATRASTDTQYF. Here the CDR3 DNA reads TGTGCCACCCGGGCCAGCACAGATACGCAGTATTTT.